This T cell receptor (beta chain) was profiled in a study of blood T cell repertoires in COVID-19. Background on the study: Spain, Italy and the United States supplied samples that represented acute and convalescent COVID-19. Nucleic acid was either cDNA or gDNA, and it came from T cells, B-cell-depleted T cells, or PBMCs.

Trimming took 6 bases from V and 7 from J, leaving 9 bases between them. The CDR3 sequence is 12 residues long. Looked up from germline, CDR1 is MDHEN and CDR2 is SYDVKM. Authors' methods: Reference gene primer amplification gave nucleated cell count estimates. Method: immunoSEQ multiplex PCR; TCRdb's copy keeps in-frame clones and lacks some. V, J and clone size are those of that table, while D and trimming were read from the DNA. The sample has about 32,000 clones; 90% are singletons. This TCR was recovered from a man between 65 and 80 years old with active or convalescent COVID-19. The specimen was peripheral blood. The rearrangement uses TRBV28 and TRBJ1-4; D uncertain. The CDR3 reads CASRESVEKLFF. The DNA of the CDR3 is TGTGCCAGCAGGGAGAGCGTTGAAAAACTGTTTTTT.